Presented here are 18 T cell receptor beta chains from one specimen sequenced in a study of T cell clonality in common variable immunodeficiency. The table came from immunoSEQ multiplex PCR; TCRdb's copy has only in-frame clones and leaves some out. The sample yields about 40,000 clones, without any singletons. Sequenced material: peripheral blood mononuclear cells. These receptors all stem from a person aged 18 to 69 in good health.

The sample holds many counts of this clone. The sequence runs out 3 residues before the end of the CDR3; the remainder is reconstructed from the germline J gene. The rearrangement uses TRBV28 and TRBJ1-5; D uncertain. This CDR3 comprises 12 residues. The V and J ends lost 2 bases and 4 bases respectively, with 3 bases between them. CDR1 is MDHEN and CDR2 is SYDVKM in the germline V gene. The CDR3 here is CASSLPNQPQHF. Partial CDR3 DNA: TGTGCCAGCAGTTTACCGAATCAGCCC. The full variable domain, in which reference TRBV28 and TRBJ1-5 provide the parts outside the CDR3, is DVKVTQSSRYLVKRTGEKVFLECVQDMDHENMFWYRQDPGLGLRLIYFSYDVKMKEKGDIPEGYSVSREKKERFSLILESASTNQTSMYLCASSLPNQPQHFGDGTRLSIL.

This clone was recorded at least ten times. Read sequence stops 3 residues before the CDR3 end, and the germline J gene provides the missing end. The chain links TRBV7-8 to TRBJ2-1; possibly TRBD2 for D (6 bases). The germline V gene encodes CDR1 SGHVS and CDR2 FQNEAQ. The CDR3 length is 17 residues. V lost 1 base and J 7 bases, leaving 20 bases between the germline ends. CDR3 loop: CASSLGPTRGRENEQFF. CDR3 DNA (partial): TGTGCCAGCAGCTTAGGCCCGACTAGGGGACGTGAGAATGAG.

This clone was seen ten or more times. The sequenced fragment ends 3 residues before the CDR3 boundary, so the rest is inferred from the germline J gene. This chain connects TRBV19 to TRBJ1-2; TRBD1 might be the D (5 bases). Germline V gene lookup returns CDR1 LNHDA and CDR2 SQIVND (reference sequence). V was shortened by 4 bases and J by 7 bases, with 10 bases between the two germline ends. The CDR3 spans 12 residues. This CDR3 reads CASSTRGIGYTF. The sequenced CDR3 bases are TGTGCCAGTAGTACACGGGGGATTGGC.

At least ten counts were recorded for this clone. The DNA ends 3 residues before the CDR3 does, and the rest of the CDR3 is filled in from the germline J gene. The chain employs TRBV7-2 and TRBJ2-7; 14 bases align to TRBD2. CDR1 and CDR2 (germline): SGHTA, FQGNSA. The J segment lost 6 bases and the V segment lost 2 bases, leaving 3 bases of the junction unmatched. The length of the CDR3 is 15 residues. The CDR3 bases that were read are TGTGCCAGCAGCTTAAACGGACTAGCGGGAGGCGAG. Amino acid sequence: CASSLNGLAGGE. The entire CDR3 protein is CASSLNGLAGGEQYF.

In this sample, this clone turned up many times. The observed sequence ends 3 residues before the CDR3 terminus, with the missing tail filled in from the germline J gene. V gene TRBV2 combines with J gene TRBJ2-6; D perhaps matches TRBD1 (5 bases). The CDR3 loop spans 17 amino acids. The V end lost 2 bases, the J end lost 0 bases, and 11 bases lay between the germline ends. Germline CDR1 SNHLY, CDR2 FYNNEI. The CDR3 loop is CASSERGISSGANVLTF. The sequenced CDR3 bases are TGTGCCAGCAGTGAAAGGGGCATATCCTCTGGGGCCAACGTC.

The sample holds many counts of this clone. The read stops 3 residues short of the end of the CDR3; the missing end is completed from the germline J gene. This sequence joins TRBV14 and TRBJ2-1; 10 bases match TRBD1. The CDR3 runs 17 residues. CDR1 and CDR2 from the germline V gene are SGHDN and FVKESK. J lost 3 bases, V lost 4 bases, and 9 bases had no gene match. The chain's CDR3 is CASSPLLWDRGYNEQFF. The covered CDR3 bases are TGTGCCAGCAGCCCCTTACTGTGGGACAGGGGCTACAATGAG.

This clone was found many times. The CDR3 goes on 3 residues after the read ends, and that part is filled in from the germline J gene. This chain uses TRBV20-1 with TRBJ2-3, with TRBD2 matching over 10 bases. Losses at the gene ends were 2 bases for V and 3 bases for J; bases not matched to a gene: 5. The CDR3 spans 15 residues. Germline V gene lookup returns CDR1 DFQATT and CDR2 SNEGSKA (reference sequence). CDR3 in amino acids: CSARKPGLATDTQYF. Incomplete CDR3 DNA: TGCAGTGCTAGAAAACCGGGACTAGCGACAGATACG.

The sample holds many counts of this clone. The CDR3 end falls 3 residues outside the read, so it is completed with the germline J gene. The rearrangement links TRBV5-1 to TRBJ1-1, with 7 bases lining up with TRBD1. The CDR3 is made up of 14 amino acids. V was pared by 3 bases and J by 0 bases, with 2 bases of the junction left unmatched. Germline lookup yields CDR1 SGHRS and CDR2 YFSETQ. CDR3 sequence reads: CASSWDSLNTEAFF. Partial CDR3 DNA: TGCGCCAGCAGCTGGGACAGTCTGAACACTGAA.

This clone was counted many times. Read data end 3 residues before the CDR3 end; the end is taken from the germline J gene. The chain has TRBV5-1 and TRBJ1-1; no clear D. CDR3 size: 15 residues. V was cut by 0 bases and J by 2 bases, with 11 bases left in between. Germline V gene sequence: CDR1 SGHRS, CDR2 YFSETQ. The CDR3 sequence: CASSLAQTSNTEAFF. The sequenced CDR3 bases are TGCGCCAGCAGCTTGGCGCAGACATCCAACACTGAA.

Details on this clone: Read sequence stops 3 residues before the CDR3 end, and the germline J gene provides the missing end. The chain is built from TRBV2 and TRBJ2-3, with 10 nucleotides matching TRBD2. Germline CDR1 is SNHLY and CDR2 is FYNNEI. V dropped 3 bases and J dropped 6; count of bases not matched to a gene: 6. The CDR3 is made up of 15 amino acids. The CDR3 here is CASSEERGGRDTQYF. The part of the CDR3 DNA that was read is TGTGCCAGCAGTGAGGAGCGGGGGGGCCGGGATACG.

Details on this clone: The CDR3 is cut off 3 residues early in the read; its end comes from the germline J gene. The genes are TRBV18 and TRBJ2-4; D is possibly TRBD1 (6 bases). Looked up from germline, CDR1 is KGHSH and CDR2 is LQKENI. The CDR3 consists of 14 residues. The CDR3 loop reads CASSTNDRLYGQYF. CDR3 DNA (partial): TGTGCCAGCTCAACAAATGACAGGCTCTATGGT.

This clone has ten or more counts. Read coverage stops 3 residues before the CDR3 terminus; the germline J gene supplies the remainder. The rearrangement joins TRBV5-1 to TRBJ1-1; a possible D gene is TRBD1 (5 bases). The V gene lost 0 bases and the J gene lost 0 bases, with 12 bases spanning the gap. CDR3 size: 16 residues. Germline CDR1 and CDR2: SGHRS and YFSETQ. This CDR3 is CASSLAAGKLNTEAFF. Partial CDR3 DNA: TGCGCCAGCAGCTTGGCGGCAGGGAAATTGAACACTGAA.

This clone was seen many times. The CDR3 goes on 3 residues after the read ends, and that part is filled in from the germline J gene. V usage is TRBV6-1 and J usage is TRBJ2-7; 9 bases line up with TRBD2. The CDR3 totals 15 residues. After removal of 2 bases from V and 2 bases from J, the junction contained 4 bases not matched to a gene. Germline V lookup: CDR1 MNHNS, CDR2 SASEGT. The part of the CDR3 DNA that was read is TGTGCCAGCAGTGAAAGGGCGGGGGGGCCCTACGAG. Its protein product is CASSERAGGPYE. The entire CDR3 protein is CASSERAGGPYEQYF.

Regarding this clone: The missing CDR3 end, 3 residues past where the read stops, is filled in from the germline J gene. V usage is TRBV7-1 and J usage is TRBJ1-5; possibly TRBD1 for D (5 bases). TRBV7-1 is noted as an ORF with a role that remains uncertain. V was shortened by 3 bases and J by 0 bases, with 27 bases between the two germline ends. The length of the CDR3 is 21 residues. Partial CDR3 DNA: TGTGCCAGCAGCTCGTGGAACCAGGACATCTCTAAGGGGTATAGCAATCAGCCC. Translated: CASSSWNQDISKGYSNQP. The whole CDR3 is CASSSWNQDISKGYSNQPQHF.

This clone was observed at least ten times. Read sequence stops 3 residues before the CDR3 end, and the germline J gene provides the missing end. V and J are TRBV7-8 and TRBJ1-1; D might be TRBD1 (6 bases). V lost 3 bases and J 0 bases, leaving 14 bases between the germline ends. This CDR3 spans 16 amino acids. CDR1 is SGHVS, CDR2 FQNEAQ, per germline. The CDR3 DNA, read in part, is TGTGCCAGCAGCTTTGTCAGGGGCAGCATGAACACTGAA. Translation: CASSFVRGSMNTE. The entire CDR3 protein is CASSFVRGSMNTEAFF.

Turning to this clone: With the read ending 3 residues before the CDR3 end, the germline J gene is used to fill in that end. The chain recombines TRBV30 with TRBJ2-4; D is possibly TRBD1 (6 bases). Germline-derived CDR1 and CDR2 are GTSNPN and SVGIG (reference sequence). The CDR3 has 13 residues. The DNA read from the CDR3 is TGTGCCTGGAGTGCTGGGGGCCACTATGGT. Translating it yields CAWSAGGHYG. The full CDR3 reads CAWSAGGHYGQYF.

This clone was seen ten or more times. Coverage ceases 3 residues before the CDR3 finishes, and the germline J gene fills in the end. The V call is TRBV13, the J call TRBJ1-3; a possible D gene is TRBD1 (5 bases). CDR1 is PRHDT, CDR2 FYEKMQ, per germline (reference sequence). The V end was cut by 1 base, the J end by 0 bases, with 13 bases between. The CDR3 contains 17 residues. The part of the CDR3 DNA that was read is TGTGCCAGCAGCTTAGCGGGAGGGGACTTCTCTGGAAACACC. Encoded protein: CASSLAGGDFSGNT. In full, the CDR3 reads CASSLAGGDFSGNTIYF.

This clone showed up many times. The read stops 3 residues short of the end of the CDR3; the missing end is completed from the germline J gene. The J gene is TRBJ1-1, the V gene TRBV24-1; TRBD1 matches 9 bases. The germline V gene encodes CDR1 KGHDR and CDR2 SFDVKD. The CDR3 totals 13 residues. J lost 5 bases, V lost 10 bases, and 7 bases had no gene match. The sequenced CDR3 bases are TGTGCCACGCTTCGGGACAGGGAGACTGAA. Encoded protein: CATLRDRETE. The CDR3, in full, reads CATLRDRETEAFF.